The 29 T cell receptor beta chains in this list originate from one sample, sequenced in a study of blood T cell repertoires in COVID-19. The data were produced by immunoSEQ multiplex PCR, yet TCRdb's version contains in-frame clones alone and is incomplete. In the table there are around 150,000 clones, 60% to 80% of which are singletons. Sequenced material: peripheral blood. The receptors come from a man in his fifties with active or convalescent COVID-19.

This clone was seen a handful of times. The chain uses TRBV29-1 and TRBJ2-7; D is perhaps TRBD2 (6 bases). The V gene lost 6 bases and the J gene lost 3 bases, with 18 bases spanning the gap. This CDR3 is 14 amino acids long. Germline CDR1 SQVTM, CDR2 ANQGSEA. The CDR3, as DNA: TGCAGCGTGGTGACAGTGGGGGGTATCTACGAGCAGTACTTC. It codes for CSVVTVGGIYEQYF.

The chain uses TRBV6-6 and TRBJ1-4; D is uncertain. Germline loops: CDR1 MNHNY, CDR2 SVGAGI (reference sequence). The germline V and J ends were trimmed by 6 bases and 0 bases, with 11 bases remaining between them. The CDR3 covers 15 residues. This chain's CDR3 is CASSSDKATNEKLFF. The CDR3 coding sequence is TGTGCCAGCAGCTCTGACAAGGCAACTAATGAAAAACTGTTTTTT.

The V gene is TRBV28, the J gene TRBJ1-1; D is unresolved. V was pared by 5 bases and J by 0 bases, with 16 bases between. The CDR3 has 16 amino acids. Germline V gene sequence: CDR1 MDHEN, CDR2 SYDVKM. CDR3 sequence: CASSLRDGRMNTEAFF. In nucleotides, the CDR3 is TGTGCCAGCAGTCTCAGAGACGGGAGAATGAACACTGAAGCTTTCTTT.

The chain is built from TRBV6-5 and TRBJ1-6; D possibly corresponds to TRBD1 (6 bases). The germline gives CDR1 MNHEY, CDR2 SVGAGI. This CDR3 is 13 amino acids long. The germline V and J ends were trimmed by 5 bases and 9 bases, with 11 bases remaining between them. Here the CDR3 reads CASSQGSVSPLHF. CDR3 nucleotide sequence: TGTGCCAGCAGTCAGGGGTCAGTTTCACCCCTCCACTTT.

The rearrangement uses TRBV4-1 and TRBJ2-7; D is uncertain. The CDR3 consists of 15 residues. Germline loops: CDR1 MGHRA, CDR2 YSYEKL. V shed 0 bases and J shed 2 bases, with 11 bases lying between them. CDR3 protein: CASSQEGQDTYEQYF. Written as DNA, the CDR3 is TGCGCCAGCAGCCAAGAAGGCCAGGATACCTACGAGCAGTACTTC.

This clone showed up just a few times. The chain has TRBV9 and TRBJ2-2; TRBD1 aligns across 7 bases. Germline assignment: CDR1 SGDLS and CDR2 YYNGEE. The ends lost 3 bases at V and 5 bases at J; junction bases unmatched: 7. CDR3 length: 15 amino acids. The CDR3: CASSAGQARTGELFF. The CDR3 DNA sequence: TGTGCCAGCAGCGCCGGACAGGCCAGAACCGGGGAGCTGTTTTTT. Looking up the rest from reference TRBV9 and TRBJ2-2 gives the full variable domain: DSGVTQTPKHLITATGQRVTLRCSPRSGDLSVYWYQQSLDQGLQFLIQYYNGEERAKGNILERFSAQQFPDLHSELNLSSLELGDSALYFCASSAGQARTGELFFGEGSRLTVL.

This clone showed up just a few times. The rearrangement uses TRBV29-1 and TRBJ2-7, with D possibly matching TRBD2 (6 bases). Germline assignment: CDR1 SQVTM and CDR2 ANQGSEA. The germline V and J ends were trimmed by 0 bases and 0 bases, with 12 bases remaining between them. CDR3 length equals 15 residues. The CDR3 reads CSVEDRLASSYEQYF. The CDR3 bases are TGCAGCGTTGAAGATCGGCTAGCGTCCTCCTACGAGCAGTACTTC.

The rearrangement uses TRBV15 and TRBJ2-1; 8 bases line up with TRBD2. The length of the CDR3 is 14 residues. Trimming took 4 bases from V and 9 from J; bases not matched to a gene: 8. CDR1 and CDR2 from the germline V gene are LNHNV and YYDKDF (reference sequence). The CDR3 protein is CATSKWTSLGEQFF. The CDR3 region has the DNA TGTGCCACCAGCAAATGGACTAGCTTGGGTGAGCAGTTCTTC.

V and J are TRBV4-1 and TRBJ1-1, with D possibly being TRBD1 (6 bases). The length of the CDR3 is 14 residues. Trimming stripped 2 bases from V and 5 bases from J, with 12 bases between. Germline V gene sequence: CDR1 MGHRA, CDR2 YSYEKL. CDR3 loop: CASSQPQGRTEAFF. Written as DNA, the CDR3 is TGCGCCAGCAGCCAACCCCAGGGGCGGACTGAAGCTTTCTTT.

V gene TRBV15 combines with J gene TRBJ1-6, with D maybe TRBD1 (6 bases). V lost 4 bases, J lost 7 bases, and 11 bases lay in between. The V gene's germline CDR1 is LNHNV and CDR2 YYDKDF (reference sequence). The CDR3 is 14 residues long. The CDR3 DNA follows: TGTGCCACCAGCATTAGCAGGGGAAATTCACCCCTCCACTTT. It yields the protein CATSISRGNSPLHF.

The chain recombines TRBV19 with TRBJ2-1; 12 bases match TRBD2. Germline values: CDR1 LNHDA, CDR2 SQIVND (reference sequence). The V gene end was trimmed by 5 bases and the J gene end by 4 bases; junction bases not matched to a gene: 9. CDR3 length: 17 amino acids. CDR3 DNA sequence: TGTGCCAGTAGTTCCCCCGGCCTAGCGGGAGGGTACAATGAGCAGTTCTTC. Encoded protein: CASSSPGLAGGYNEQFF.

CDR3 nucleotides: TGTGCCAGCAGCTTAGAAGGGGGCAGGGGTGGAAAAAAACTGTTTTTT. The encoded protein is CASSLEGGRGGKKLFF. The rearrangement links TRBV7-6 to TRBJ1-4; the match to TRBD1 covers 7 bases. CDR3 length equals 16 residues. V gave up 1 base and J gave up 9 bases; unmatched junction bases: 11. Germline lookup yields CDR1 SGHVS and CDR2 FNYEAQ.

This chain connects TRBV5-8 to TRBJ1-1; 9 nucleotides agree with TRBD1. V trimming: 7 bases; J trimming: 4 bases; junction bases outside the gene matches: 8. This CDR3 contains 14 residues. In germline, CDR1 is SGHTS, CDR2 YDEGEE. In nucleotides, the CDR3 is TGTGCCAGCCCTTCGGACAGGGGAGGCACTGAAGCTTTCTTT. Its protein product is CASPSDRGGTEAFF.

V and J are TRBV6-5 and TRBJ2-2; 11 nucleotides agree with TRBD1. V lost 6 bases to trimming and J lost 6 bases; unmatched junction nucleotides: 3. This CDR3 comprises 14 residues. Germline lookup yields CDR1 MNHEY and CDR2 SVGAGI. CDR3 amino acids: CASSRTGGPGELFF. The CDR3 bases are TGTGCCAGCAGCAGGACAGGGGGCCCCGGGGAGCTGTTTTTT.

This clone was counted only a few times. The chain recombines TRBV19 with TRBJ1-1, with D tentatively TRBD1 (5 bases). The CDR3 runs to 15 residues. The germline gives CDR1 LNHDA, CDR2 SQIVND (reference sequence). V lost 7 bases, J lost 6 bases, and 21 bases lay in between. CDR3 nucleotide sequence: TGTGCCAGTACCCTAATGGGGGGATGGTTAGCTGAAGCTTTCTTT. As protein: CASTLMGGWLAEAFF.

V usage is TRBV6-6 and J usage is TRBJ1-2; D is undetermined. CDR1 and CDR2 from the germline V gene are MNHNY and SVGAGI (reference sequence). There are 13 residues in the CDR3. Trimming removed 2 bases at V and 8 bases at J, with 12 bases between. DNA for the CDR3: TGTGCCAGCAGTTACCCGGGAGCAGACGGCTACACCTTC. Translation: CASSYPGADGYTF.

This rearrangement joins TRBV10-3 to TRBJ1-5; 8 bases align to TRBD1. Germline CDR1 reads ENHRY; CDR2 reads SYGVKD. CDR3 length: 15 residues. With V trimmed by 5 bases and J by 0 bases, 3 bases remained unmatched. DNA for the CDR3: TGTGCCATCAGTAAGACAGGGGATAGCAATCAGCCCCAGCATTTT. It translates to CAISKTGDSNQPQHF.

The genes are TRBV11-1 and TRBJ2-1; D gene unclear. Germline V lookup: CDR1 SGHAT, CDR2 FQDESV (reference sequence). V shed 0 bases and J shed 2 bases, with 5 bases lying between them. There are 14 residues in the CDR3. The CDR3 is CASSLAAAYNEQFF. DNA of the CDR3: TGTGCCAGCAGCTTAGCGGCGGCCTACAATGAGCAGTTCTTC. The full variable domain, with the rest looked up from reference TRBV11-1 and TRBJ2-1, is EAEVAQSPRYKITEKSQAVAFWCDPISGHATLYWYRQILGQGPELLVQFQDESVVDDSQLPKDRFSAERLKGVDSTLKIQPAELGDSAMYLCASSLAAAYNEQFFGPGTRLTVL.

The gene calls are TRBV24-1 and TRBJ2-7; TRBD1 aligns across 10 bases. Per the germline V gene, CDR1 is KGHDR and CDR2 is SFDVKD. V lost 2 bases, J lost 5 bases, and 5 bases stayed unmatched. The CDR3 runs to 15 residues. The CDR3 bases are TGTGCCACCAGTGATTCGGGGACAGGGGACCACGAGCAGTACTTC. Translating gives CATSDSGTGDHEQYF.

The rearrangement uses TRBV28 and TRBJ1-5; D perhaps matches TRBD1 (6 bases). Per the germline V gene, CDR1 is MDHEN and CDR2 is SYDVKM. The CDR3 length is 18 residues. Trimming removed 7 bases at V and 1 base at J, with 23 bases between. The CDR3 nucleotides are TGTGCCAGCACTACGAGGGGGACCCCCTGGAGGAGCAATCAGCCCCAGCATTTT. Protein product: CASTTRGTPWRSNQPQHF.

This clone has just a few counts. The chain combines TRBV6-4 with TRBJ1-1, with no clear D. Trimming took 2 bases from V and 4 from J, leaving 11 bases between them. This CDR3 spans 14 amino acids. The germline V gene encodes CDR1 MRHNA and CDR2 SNTAGT. The CDR3 reads CASSDTDYGTEAFF. CDR3 nucleotide sequence: TGTGCCAGCAGTGACACGGACTATGGCACTGAAGCTTTCTTT.

The rearrangement uses TRBV6-5 and TRBJ2-7; TRBD2 agrees at 9 bases. This CDR3 is 11 amino acids long. Trimming at V came to 6 bases and at J to 6 bases, leaving 0 bases not matched to a gene. CDR1 and CDR2 from the germline V gene are MNHEY and SVGAGI. The CDR3 nucleotides are TGTGCCAGCAGGCGGGAGGGCGAGCAGTACTTC. It yields the protein CASRREGEQYF.

The V gene is TRBV7-3, the J gene TRBJ2-2; a possible D gene is TRBD1 (5 bases). V was cut by 2 bases and J by 3 bases, with 13 bases left in between. Germline loops: CDR1 SGHTA, CDR2 FQGTGA. The CDR3 is 16 amino acids. CDR3 in DNA: TGTGCCAGCAGCTTACTCAGGGTACGGGACACCGGGGAGCTGTTTTTT. Translated, it gives CASSLLRVRDTGELFF.

The CDR3 sequence is CASSVAGVEGEQYF. Written as DNA, the CDR3 is TGTGCCAGCAGCGTCGCAGGGGTCGAAGGCGAGCAGTACTTC. The chain carries TRBV9 and TRBJ2-7; a weak D match, TRBD1 (6 bases). CDR3 size: 14 residues. V was shortened by 2 bases and J by 6 bases, with 15 bases between the two germline ends. Germline values: CDR1 SGDLS, CDR2 YYNGEE.

This clone was observed a handful of times. The rearrangement joins TRBV1 to TRBJ2-1; no check of the table's D call, TRBD2, against the DNA was made. TRBV1 constitutes a pseudogene. This CDR3 region has 19 residues. The CDR3 sequence is CTSSHYGLAGGSSYNEQFF. CDR3 bases: TGCACCAGCAGCCATTACGGACTAGCGGGAGGCAGCTCCTACAATGAGCAGTTCTTC.

The gene calls are TRBV6-1 and TRBJ2-7; 11 nucleotides align to TRBD1. The CDR3 spans 15 residues. Germline trimming cut 1 base from V and 4 bases from J; bases unmatched to any gene: 3. Germline V CDR1 and CDR2: MNHNS, SASEGT. This CDR3 is CASSEGTGGWYEQYF. In nucleotides, the CDR3 is TGTGCCAGCAGTGAAGGGACAGGGGGCTGGTACGAGCAGTACTTC.

The rearrangement uses TRBV6-6 and TRBJ2-7, with a tentative D call TRBD2 (5 bases). With 5 bases removed from V and 2 bases from J, the gap between germline ends came to 10 bases. The CDR3 covers 13 residues. Per germline, CDR1 MNHNY and CDR2 SVGAGI (reference sequence). Here the CDR3 DNA reads TGTGCCAGCAGTAGCGGTAACCCCTACGAGCAGTACTTC. It encodes CASSSGNPYEQYF.

The CDR3 DNA reads TGCAGTGCCTTGAGTACTGAAAAACTGTTTTTT. Protein sequence: CSALSTEKLFF. The chain carries TRBV20-1 and TRBJ1-4; D gene unclear. The CDR3 is made up of 11 amino acids. Germline-derived CDR1 and CDR2 are DFQATT and SNEGSKA (reference sequence). V shed 6 bases and J shed 7 bases, with 9 bases lying between them.

The V call is TRBV6-5, the J call TRBJ1-1; weak D call: TRBD1 (5 bases). This CDR3 has 13 amino acids. The V gene's germline CDR1 is MNHEY and CDR2 SVGAGI. Trimming removed 4 bases from V and 1 base from J, with 7 bases in between. As DNA, the CDR3 is TGTGCCAGCAGTTCCGACAGGAACACTGAAGCTTTCTTT. This codes for CASSSDRNTEAFF.